Shown below are 19 T cell receptor beta chains from a single sample sequenced in a study of blood T cell repertoires in COVID-19. Sequencing used immunoSEQ multiplex PCR; TCRdb keeps in-frame clones, though not all of them. Of about 280,000 clones detected, roughly 88% appear once; the ten largest clones hold roughly 9.1%. The sample taken for sequencing was peripheral blood. These receptors originate from a young man with active or convalescent COVID-19.

This sequence joins TRBV4-1 and TRBJ1-5; D remains unclear. Trimming shortened V by 1 base and J by 16 bases, and 20 bases separated the two germline ends. Germline V gives CDR1 MGHRA, CDR2 YSYEKL. The CDR3 sequence is 14 residues long. Written as DNA, the CDR3 is TGCGCCAGCAGCCAAGTGGTACTCGACTTGGCAAAACATTTT. The encoded protein is CASSQVVLDLAKHF.

The chain carries TRBV14 and TRBJ2-7, with TRBD2 as a possible D gene (6 bases). The CDR3 has 15 residues. Trimming removed 3 bases at V and 6 bases at J, with 18 bases between. Germline V CDR1 and CDR2: SGHDN, FVKESK. In nucleotides, the CDR3 is TGTGCCAGCAGCCACGACGCGGGACGGTGGATCGAGCAGTACTTC. It specifies CASSHDAGRWIEQYF.

This chain connects TRBV12-3 or TRBV12-4 to TRBJ2-1, with D possibly TRBD2 on 6 matching bases. Trimming pared 1 base from V and 8 bases from J, leaving 6 bases between. This CDR3 region has 12 residues. CDR3 sequence reads: CASSLGGDEQFF. The CDR3 bases are TGTGCCAGCAGTTTAGGGGGGGATGAGCAGTTCTTC.

The gene calls are TRBV28 and TRBJ2-4, with TRBD1 identical over 11 bases. J lost 6 bases, V lost 5 bases, and 6 bases had no gene match. The germline gives CDR1 MDHEN, CDR2 SYDVKM. This CDR3 is built from 15 residues. The CDR3 DNA is TGTGCCAGCAGTCCAGGACAGGGGGCCGGAAACATTCAGTACTTC. Its protein product is CASSPGQGAGNIQYF.

In its sample, this clone was seen a few times. J is TRBJ1-2 and V is TRBV11-2, with D unresolved. V lost 0 bases and J lost 7, with 6 bases in between. The germline V gene encodes CDR1 SGHAT and CDR2 FQNNGV. This CDR3 is built from 12 residues. The CDR3 DNA follows: TGTGCCAGCAGCTTAGATCGGGGTGGCTACACCTTC. Its translation is CASSLDRGGYTF. Full variable domain (remainder filled in from reference TRBV11-2 and TRBJ1-2): EAGVAQSPRYKIIEKRQSVAFWCNPISGHATLYWYQQILGQGPKLLIQFQNNGVVDDSQLPKDRFSAERLKGVDSTLKIQPAKLEDSAVYLCASSLDRGGYTFGSGTRLTVV.

The CDR3 here is CASSLPRGCLRYEQYF. The CDR3 region has the DNA TGTGCCAGCAGCCTCCCCAGGGGGTGTCTTCGGTACGAGCAGTACTTC. The chain uses TRBV21-1 and TRBJ2-7; the table's D call of TRBD1 was not tested on the DNA. TRBV21-1 is a listed pseudogene. This CDR3 comprises 16 residues.

The V and J genes are TRBV9 and TRBJ2-5; D is unresolved. Germline assignment: CDR1 SGDLS and CDR2 YYNGEE. Trimming removed 0 bases from V and 0 bases from J, with 3 bases in between. This CDR3 contains 13 residues. In DNA, the CDR3 is TGTGCCAGCAGCGTAGCTCACCAAGAGACCCAGTACTTC. Translating it yields CASSVAHQETQYF.

The CDR3 region has the DNA TGTGCCAGCAGTCTACAGGGGGTTGGTTCACCCCTCCACTTT. The encoded protein is CASSLQGVGSPLHF. The chain uses TRBV27 and TRBJ1-6, with 8 nucleotides matching TRBD1. The CDR3 contains 14 residues. Germline loops: CDR1 MNHEY, CDR2 SMNVEV (reference sequence). After removal of 5 bases from V and 9 bases from J, the junction contained 6 bases not matched to a gene.

The V call is TRBV5-6, the J call TRBJ1-2; 8 bases line up with TRBD1. This CDR3 contains 16 residues. V dropped 7 bases and J dropped 2; count of bases not matched to a gene: 13. The germline V gene has CDR1 SGHDT and CDR2 YYEEEE. The CDR3 DNA sequence: TGTGCCAGCCGAGGACAGGGAAAGAAAGGGAACTATGGCTACACCTTC. Protein sequence: CASRGQGKKGNYGYTF.

The rearrangement joins TRBV10-3 to TRBJ2-5, with D tentatively TRBD2 (5 bases). This CDR3 comprises 16 residues. CDR1 is ENHRY and CDR2 is SYGVKD in the germline V gene. V lost 4 bases, J lost 2 bases, and 17 bases lay in between. CDR3 sequence reads: CAISGAIGRGQETQYF. CDR3 sequence (DNA): TGTGCCATCAGTGGGGCCATAGGTCGAGGGCAAGAGACCCAGTACTTC.

The rearrangement joins TRBV7-2 to TRBJ1-1, with 9 nucleotides matching TRBD1. Germline V gene data show CDR1 as SGHTA and CDR2 as FQGNSA. The CDR3 contains 16 residues. The V gene end was trimmed by 2 bases and the J gene end by 11 bases; junction bases not matched to a gene: 15. CDR3 in DNA: TGTGCCAGCAGCTTAAACATAAATAACAGGGGGCCGAAGGCTTTCTTT. This translates into CASSLNINNRGPKAFF.

The CDR3 DNA reads as TGTGCCAGCAGCCTCCGCGCGGATTCACCCCTCCACTTT. Protein: CASSLRADSPLHF. The chain combines TRBV7-9 with TRBJ1-6; D unresolved. This CDR3 region has 13 residues. Germline CDR1 SEHNR, CDR2 FQNEAQ (reference sequence). Deletions cut 5 bases from V and 8 bases from J, with 10 bases between.

In this sample, this clone turned up a few times. The V call is TRBV9, the J call TRBJ2-3; 8 bases line up with TRBD2. This CDR3 has 15 amino acids. Germline loops: CDR1 SGDLS, CDR2 YYNGEE. The trim removed 0 bases at V and 4 bases at J, leaving 4 bases unmatched. The CDR3 reads CASSVGGGRSDTQYF. The CDR3 bases are TGTGCCAGCAGCGTAGGCGGGGGGAGGTCAGATACGCAGTATTTT.

The rearrangement uses TRBV12-3 or TRBV12-4 and TRBJ1-2; 7 nucleotides match TRBD1. This CDR3 comprises 13 residues. V lost 6 bases to trimming and J lost 4 bases; unmatched junction nucleotides: 5. Here the CDR3 reads CASSPTGFYGYTF. CDR3 in DNA: TGTGCCAGCAGCCCGACAGGGTTCTATGGCTACACCTTC.

In this sample, this clone turned up once. The chain is built from TRBV6-4 and TRBJ2-1; no firm D call. The CDR3 is 14 amino acids. Germline assignment: CDR1 MRHNA and CDR2 SNTAGT. Trimming shortened V by 3 bases and J by 4 bases, and 10 bases separated the two germline ends. This CDR3 is CASSEEHGYNEQFF. CDR3 DNA sequence: TGTGCCAGCAGTGAGGAGCACGGATACAATGAGCAGTTCTTC.

The genes are TRBV29-1 and TRBJ2-5, with 8 bases lining up with TRBD1. In germline, CDR1 is SQVTM, CDR2 ANQGSEA. This CDR3 is built from 13 residues. V dropped 3 bases and J dropped 3; count of bases not matched to a gene: 3. CDR3 bases: TGCAGCGTTGACCTACAGGGGGAAGAGACCCAGTACTTC. Encoded protein: CSVDLQGEETQYF.

The chain links TRBV9 to TRBJ1-2; D is undetermined. The germline V gene encodes CDR1 SGDLS and CDR2 YYNGEE. The CDR3 extends over 13 amino acids. Trimming pared 4 bases from V and 5 bases from J, leaving 12 bases between. Written as DNA, the CDR3 is TGTGCCAGCAGCCTTACGGAGGTATATGGCTACACCTTC. Protein sequence: CASSLTEVYGYTF.

V usage is TRBV19 and J usage is TRBJ2-1, with TRBD2 matching over 8 bases. V gave up 7 bases and J gave up 3 bases; unmatched junction bases: 11. Germline CDR1 is LNHDA and CDR2 is SQIVND (reference sequence). The CDR3 consists of 16 residues. The CDR3 region is CASKGRAGGHYNEQFF. Written as DNA, the CDR3 is TGTGCCAGTAAGGGCAGGGCGGGGGGCCACTACAATGAGCAGTTCTTC. Full variable domain (missing parts from reference TRBV19 and TRBJ2-1): DGGITQSPKYLFRKEGQNVTLSCEQNLNHDAMYWYRQDPGQGLRLIYYSQIVNDFQKGDIAEGYSVSREKKESFPLTVTSAQKNPTAFYLCASKGRAGGHYNEQFFGPGTRLTVL.

The rearrangement uses TRBV6-5 and TRBJ2-2; TRBD1 aligns across 7 bases. V dropped 6 bases and J dropped 0; count of bases not matched to a gene: 4. The V gene's germline CDR1 is MNHEY and CDR2 SVGAGI. CDR3 size: 15 residues. Written as DNA, the CDR3 is TGTGCCAGCAGGAGGGACAGCCCGAACACCGGGGAGCTGTTTTTT. Its protein is CASRRDSPNTGELFF.